These T cell receptor beta chains were read from a single sample in a study of CD8 T cells in ankylosing spondylitis. TCRdb re-called the 5' RACE reads with MiXCR, one entry per CDR3 protein. The repertoire consists of 300,000 to 400,000 distinct CDR3 sequences, with 14% to 15% occurring once and the leading ten covering 0.85% to 1.4%. Sequences were obtained from blood, either unsorted or a sorted T cell fraction (not recorded which). These receptors came from a male donor with ankylosing spondylitis or in good health (not recorded which). The CDR3 runs from the conserved cysteine through the conserved F or W. The D gene is left open where the match is weak. Expanded clones get a size class; other rows say once, few or many, or leave the size out.

cdr3_nt: TGTGCCAGCAGCTCAAGGACTGGAACAGATACGCAGTATTTT
cdr3_aa: CASSSRTGTDTQYF
clone_size: few
v_call: TRBV7-9
d_call: .
j_call: TRBJ2-3

cdr3_nt: TGTGCCAGCAGCTTAACGGACAGGGGTGATTCACCCCTCCACTTT
cdr3_aa: CASSLTDRGDSPLHF
clone_size: few
v_call: TRBV7-2
d_call: TRBD1
j_call: TRBJ1-6

cdr3_nt: TGTGCCAGCAGCTTAGGGGCTAGCGGGAGTGTTGGAGATACGCAGTATTTT
cdr3_aa: CASSLGASGSVGDTQYF
clone_size: few
v_call: TRBV11-2
d_call: TRBD2
j_call: TRBJ2-3

cdr3_nt: TGTGCCAGCAGCCTAGCGCCAGGCTCCTACAATGAGCAGTTCTTC
cdr3_aa: CASSLAPGSYNEQFF
clone_size: many
v_call: TRBV5-5
d_call: .
j_call: TRBJ2-1

cdr3_nt: TGCGCCAGCAGCCCCACAGGGTCGACCTATGGCTACACCTTC
cdr3_aa: CASSPTGSTYGYTF
clone_size: few
v_call: TRBV5-1
d_call: .
j_call: TRBJ1-2

cdr3_nt: TGTGCCAGCGGTCGACAGGGGCCTGAAACCCTCCACTTT
cdr3_aa: CASGRQGPETLHF
clone_size: .
v_call: TRBV12-3/TRBV12-4
d_call: TRBD1
j_call: TRBJ1-6

cdr3_nt: TGTGCCAGCAGCCCACAGGGGGCTAATGAAAAACTGTTTTTT
cdr3_aa: CASSPQGANEKLFF
clone_size: few
v_call: TRBV7-2
d_call: TRBD1
j_call: TRBJ1-4

cdr3_nt: TGTGCCAGCACCAAGGAGCCAAACTCCTACAATGAGCAGTTCTTC
cdr3_aa: CASTKEPNSYNEQFF
clone_size: .
v_call: TRBV6-1
d_call: .
j_call: TRBJ2-1

cdr3_nt: TGCGCCAGCAGCCAACTAAGGGACAGGGGTTACCAAGAGACCCAGTACTTC
cdr3_aa: CASSQLRDRGYQETQYF
clone_size: few
v_call: TRBV4-1
d_call: TRBD1
j_call: TRBJ2-5

cdr3_nt: TGCGCCAGTCGGGATCCGGGACAGGGCTACGAGCAGTACTTC
cdr3_aa: CASRDPGQGYEQYF
clone_size: .
v_call: TRBV4-1
d_call: TRBD1
j_call: TRBJ2-7

cdr3_nt: TGTGCTAGTGGTTTGGGGCATCCCAATGAGCAGTTCTTC
cdr3_aa: CASGLGHPNEQFF
clone_size: few
v_call: TRBV12-5
d_call: .
j_call: TRBJ2-1

cdr3_nt: TGTGCCAGCAGCAGGGGCTTTTTAGGAAATCAGCCCCAGCATTTT
cdr3_aa: CASSRGFLGNQPQHF
clone_size: .
v_call: TRBV12-3/TRBV12-4
d_call: .
j_call: TRBJ1-5

cdr3_nt: TGTGCCAGCAACTTTGGGGCCCTTTCCTACGAGCAGTACTTC
cdr3_aa: CASNFGALSYEQYF
clone_size: few
v_call: TRBV12-3/TRBV12-4
d_call: .
j_call: TRBJ2-7

cdr3_nt: TGCAGTGCTATCTCAGCGGGGCCCGGCACAGATACGCAGTATTTT
cdr3_aa: CSAISAGPGTDTQYF
clone_size: .
v_call: TRBV20-1
d_call: TRBD2
j_call: TRBJ2-3

cdr3_nt: TGTGCCATCAGTGTTAGTCAGGACAAAAACATTCAGTACTTC
cdr3_aa: CAISVSQDKNIQYF
clone_size: .
v_call: TRBV10-3
d_call: .
j_call: TRBJ2-4

cdr3_nt: TGCAGTGCTAGAGATGACTCCGCTCGCAATGAGCAGTTCTTC
cdr3_aa: CSARDDSARNEQFF
clone_size: .
v_call: TRBV20-1
d_call: .
j_call: TRBJ2-1

cdr3_nt: TGCGCCAGCAGCCCCTTGACTAGCGGGGACGGGGAGCTGTTTTTT
cdr3_aa: CASSPLTSGDGELFF
clone_size: many
v_call: TRBV5-1
d_call: TRBD2
j_call: TRBJ2-2

cdr3_nt: TGCGCCAGCTCCCCGGTAGGGACAGAAAACATTCAGTACTTC
cdr3_aa: CASSPVGTENIQYF
clone_size: many
v_call: TRBV5-1
d_call: TRBD1
j_call: TRBJ2-4

cdr3_nt: TGTGCCATCAGGGACATGAATGGCTACACCTTC
cdr3_aa: CAIRDMNGYTF
clone_size: .
v_call: TRBV10-3
d_call: .
j_call: TRBJ1-2

cdr3_nt: TGCAGTGCCAGGGAGGCCGTCTCTAACTATGGCTACACCTTC
cdr3_aa: CSAREAVSNYGYTF
clone_size: .
v_call: TRBV20-1
d_call: .
j_call: TRBJ1-2

cdr3_nt: TGCAGTGCTGATCAGACGGGTAACACTGAAGCTTTCTTT
cdr3_aa: CSADQTGNTEAFF
clone_size: few
v_call: TRBV20-1
d_call: .
j_call: TRBJ1-1

cdr3_nt: TGTGCCAGCAGAAGACAGGGGCATGACACTGAAGCTTTCTTT
cdr3_aa: CASRRQGHDTEAFF
clone_size: few
v_call: TRBV2
d_call: TRBD1
j_call: TRBJ1-1

cdr3_nt: TGCAGTGCTAGAGACGCAAGAAGCGGGGGGGAGAACAATGAGCAGTTCTTC
cdr3_aa: CSARDARSGGENNEQFF
clone_size: .
v_call: TRBV20-1
d_call: TRBD2
j_call: TRBJ2-1

cdr3_nt: TGTGCCAGCAGTTTGGGGTCAACGGGAGCCTACGAGCAGTACTTC
cdr3_aa: CASSLGSTGAYEQYF
clone_size: .
v_call: TRBV27
d_call: .
j_call: TRBJ2-7

cdr3_nt: TGCGCCAGCAGCCAGGGACAGGTGATCCACGAGCAGTACTTC
cdr3_aa: CASSQGQVIHEQYF
clone_size: few
v_call: TRBV4-1
d_call: TRBD1
j_call: TRBJ2-7

cdr3_nt: TGTGCCAGCAGCTCCGTTACGGGGGCAAAAGAGACCCAGTACTTC
cdr3_aa: CASSSVTGAKETQYF
clone_size: .
v_call: TRBV5-6
d_call: .
j_call: TRBJ2-5

cdr3_nt: TGCAGTGCTAGAGCAGGACGGAGGAGGGTTTTTAGTACTGAAGCTTTCTTT
cdr3_aa: CSARAGRRRVFSTEAFF
clone_size: few
v_call: TRBV20-1
d_call: .
j_call: TRBJ1-1

cdr3_nt: TGTGCCAGCAGCGACTCAGTCCGAGAGCAGTACTTC
cdr3_aa: CASSDSVREQYF
clone_size: .
v_call: TRBV6-5
d_call: .
j_call: TRBJ2-7

cdr3_nt: TGTGCCAGCAGCAAAGCGGGCACAGGGGGCACCTACCCATACGAGCAGTACTTC
cdr3_aa: CASSKAGTGGTYPYEQYF
clone_size: .
v_call: TRBV3-1
d_call: TRBD1
j_call: TRBJ2-7

cdr3_nt: TGCGCCAGCAGTCGCCAGGGCGATCAGCCCCAGCATTTT
cdr3_aa: CASSRQGDQPQHF
clone_size: .
v_call: TRBV23-1
d_call: .
j_call: TRBJ1-5

cdr3_nt: TGTGCCAGCAGCTTATCGGGATATGAGCAGTTCTTC
cdr3_aa: CASSLSGYEQFF
clone_size: few
v_call: TRBV11-2
d_call: .
j_call: TRBJ2-1

cdr3_nt: TGCAGTGCCCCTGACTCTGAAGGTATGGATGAGCAGTTCTTC
cdr3_aa: CSAPDSEGMDEQFF
clone_size: few
v_call: TRBV20-1
d_call: .
j_call: TRBJ2-1